This T cell receptor (beta chain) comes out of a study of cytomegalovirus exposure and HLA in healthy donors. Study conclusions and caveats: Later on, an analysis tied approximately 17,000 TCR beta sequences to HLA alleles at 0.05 false discovery rate.

At the time of sampling, donors were nominally healthy, though unrecorded immune exposures were likely. In regard to this clone: Its antigen remains unidentified.

60 Vbeta and 13 Jbeta primers were used in PCR. Repertoires were generated with immunoSEQ multiplex PCR, while TCRdb's copy carries only in-frame clones and drops some. The sample carries about 120,000 clones, around 85% recorded once. The sequenced sample was PBMCs. This TCR was recovered from a man in his thirties or forties in good health and CMV-seronegative.

The CDR3 DNA reads TGTGCCAGCAGCTCCATAACTAGCGGGGACTACAATGAGCAGTTCTTC. Protein: CASSSITSGDYNEQFF. The rearrangement links TRBV11-2 to TRBJ2-1; TRBD2 agrees at 10 bases. Germline V gene sequence: CDR1 SGHAT, CDR2 FQNNGV. The V and J ends lost 4 bases and 3 bases, in that order; junction bases with no gene match: 6. The CDR3 has 16 amino acids.